This TCR beta chain was captured in a study of cytomegalovirus exposure and HLA in healthy donors. The germline V gene has CDR1 ENHRY and CDR2 SYGVKD. The V and J ends lost 0 bases and 5 bases respectively, with 13 bases between them. The CDR3 runs 15 residues. General study results and limits: Links to common viral pathogens appeared, in a later analysis, for several of the most significant clusters. TCR beta chains numbering 164 were designated cytomegalovirus-associated.

As concerns this clone: The antigen is unknown.

The PCR had 60 Vbeta and 13 Jbeta primers. Profiling relied on immunoSEQ multiplex PCR, and the TCRdb table lists in-frame clones only, not all of them. The profile shows 100,000 to 140,000 clones, approximately 79% of them singletons. The sample comprised PBMCs. The source is a woman aged 40 to 50 in good health and CMV-seropositive. The chain employs TRBV10-3 and TRBJ2-5; possibly TRBD1 for D (6 bases). CDR3 region: CAISESLGAGETQYF. In DNA form, the CDR3 reads TGTGCCATCAGTGAGTCGCTGGGGGCAGGGGAGACCCAGTACTTC.